This TCR beta chain derives from a study of beta chain features in type 1 diabetes. Every bit of the isolated RNA underwent reverse transcription, so sequencing read expressed TCRB transcripts. An average roughly 3.3 million reads came from naive, central memory and regulatory T cell samples. Method: immunoSEQ multiplex PCR; TCRdb's copy keeps in-frame clones and lacks some. The table lists approximately 380,000 clones, about 16% of them singletons. CDR3 length equals 15 residues. V lost 4 bases and J 4 bases, leaving 13 bases between the germline ends. The V gene's germline CDR1 is MNHEY and CDR2 SVGAGI.

Specimen: naive CD4+ T cells from blood. V gene TRBV6-5 combines with J gene TRBJ2-2; D is perhaps TRBD1 (6 bases). This TCR derives from a woman aged 18 to 35 in good health. CDR3 nucleotides: TGTGCCAGCAGTTCCGAGGGACATCCCACCGGGGAGCTGTTTTTT. Amino acids: CASSSEGHPTGELFF.